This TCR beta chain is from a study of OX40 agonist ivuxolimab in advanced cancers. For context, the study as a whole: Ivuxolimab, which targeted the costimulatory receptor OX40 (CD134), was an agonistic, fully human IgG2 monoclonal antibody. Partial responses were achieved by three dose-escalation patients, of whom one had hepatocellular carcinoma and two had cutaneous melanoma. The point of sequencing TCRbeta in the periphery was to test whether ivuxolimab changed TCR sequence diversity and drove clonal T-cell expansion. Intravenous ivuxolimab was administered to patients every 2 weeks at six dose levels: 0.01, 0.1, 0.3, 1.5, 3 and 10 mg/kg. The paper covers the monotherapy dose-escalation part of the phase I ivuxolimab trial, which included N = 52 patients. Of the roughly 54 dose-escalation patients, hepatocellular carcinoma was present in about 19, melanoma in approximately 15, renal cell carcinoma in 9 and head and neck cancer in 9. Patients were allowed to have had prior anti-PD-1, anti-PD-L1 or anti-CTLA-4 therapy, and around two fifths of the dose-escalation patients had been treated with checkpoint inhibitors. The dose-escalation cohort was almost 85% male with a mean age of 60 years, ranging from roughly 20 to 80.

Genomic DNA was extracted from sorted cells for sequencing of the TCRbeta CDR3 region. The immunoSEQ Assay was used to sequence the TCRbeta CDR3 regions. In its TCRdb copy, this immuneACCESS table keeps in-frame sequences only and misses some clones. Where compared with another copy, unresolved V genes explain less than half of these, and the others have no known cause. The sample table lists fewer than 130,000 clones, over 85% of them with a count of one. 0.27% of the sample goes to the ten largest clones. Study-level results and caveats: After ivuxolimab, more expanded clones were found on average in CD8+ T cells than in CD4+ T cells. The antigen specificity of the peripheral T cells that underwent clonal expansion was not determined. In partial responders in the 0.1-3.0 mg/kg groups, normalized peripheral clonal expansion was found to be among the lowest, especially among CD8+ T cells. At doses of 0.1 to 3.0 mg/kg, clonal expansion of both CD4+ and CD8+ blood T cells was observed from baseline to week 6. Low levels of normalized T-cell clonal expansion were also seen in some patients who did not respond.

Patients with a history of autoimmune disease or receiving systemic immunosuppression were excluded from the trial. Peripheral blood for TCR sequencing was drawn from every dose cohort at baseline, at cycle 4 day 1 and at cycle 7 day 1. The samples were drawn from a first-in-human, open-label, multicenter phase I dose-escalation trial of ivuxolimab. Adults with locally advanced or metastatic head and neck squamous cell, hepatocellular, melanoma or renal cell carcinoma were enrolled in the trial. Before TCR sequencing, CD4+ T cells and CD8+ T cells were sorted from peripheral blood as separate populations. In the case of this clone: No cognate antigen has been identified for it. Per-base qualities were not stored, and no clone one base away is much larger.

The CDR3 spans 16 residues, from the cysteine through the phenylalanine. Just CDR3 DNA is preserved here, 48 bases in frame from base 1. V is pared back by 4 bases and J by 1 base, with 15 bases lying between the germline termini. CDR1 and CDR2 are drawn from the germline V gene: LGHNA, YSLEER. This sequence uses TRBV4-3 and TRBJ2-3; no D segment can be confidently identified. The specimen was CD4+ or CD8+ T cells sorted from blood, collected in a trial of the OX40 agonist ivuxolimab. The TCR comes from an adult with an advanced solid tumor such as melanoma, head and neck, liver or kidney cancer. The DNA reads TGCGCCAGCAGCCCCCGGGCGGCTGAGCGCACAGATACGCAGTATTTT. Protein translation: CASSPRAAERTDTQYF.